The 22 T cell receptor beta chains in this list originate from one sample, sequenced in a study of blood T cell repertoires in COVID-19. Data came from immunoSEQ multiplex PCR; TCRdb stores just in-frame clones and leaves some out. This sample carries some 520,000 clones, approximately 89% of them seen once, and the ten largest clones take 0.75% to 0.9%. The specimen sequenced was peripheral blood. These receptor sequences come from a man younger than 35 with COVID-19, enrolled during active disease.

The DNA of the CDR3 is TGTGCCAGTAGTATGGGTAGCGGGGGCCCTTACAATGAGCAGTTCTTC. Translated: CASSMGSGGPYNEQFF. The rearrangement joins TRBV19 to TRBJ2-1, with TRBD2 matching 9 bases. The germline V gene has CDR1 LNHDA and CDR2 SQIVND (reference sequence). The ends lost 3 bases at V and 4 bases at J; junction bases unmatched: 7. There are 16 residues in the CDR3.

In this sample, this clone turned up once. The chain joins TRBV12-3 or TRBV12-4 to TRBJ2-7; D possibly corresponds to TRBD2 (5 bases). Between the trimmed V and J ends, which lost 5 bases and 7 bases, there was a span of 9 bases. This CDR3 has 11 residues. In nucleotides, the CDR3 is TGTGCCAGCAGTCAAACGGGGGAGCAGTACTTC. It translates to CASSQTGEQYF.

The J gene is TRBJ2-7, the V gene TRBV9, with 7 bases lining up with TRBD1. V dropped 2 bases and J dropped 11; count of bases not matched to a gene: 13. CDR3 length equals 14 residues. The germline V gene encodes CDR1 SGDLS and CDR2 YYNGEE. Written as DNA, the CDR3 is TGTGCCAGCAGCGTCTCCGGACAGGCGGAACCGGAGTACTTC. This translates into CASSVSGQAEPEYF.

CDR3 sequence (DNA): TGTGCCAGCAGTGAAAGAGGACAGAACACCGGGGAGCTGTTTTTT. This translates into CASSERGQNTGELFF. V gene TRBV2 combines with J gene TRBJ2-2, with D perhaps TRBD1 (5 bases). The CDR3 contains 15 residues. V was clipped by 2 bases and J by 1 base, with 8 bases between them. Germline CDR1 SNHLY, CDR2 FYNNEI.

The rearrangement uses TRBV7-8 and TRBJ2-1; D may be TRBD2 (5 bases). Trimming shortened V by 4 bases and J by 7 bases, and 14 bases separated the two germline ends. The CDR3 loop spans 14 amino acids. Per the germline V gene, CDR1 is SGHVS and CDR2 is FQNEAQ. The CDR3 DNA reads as TGTGCCAGCAGCTCCAGCCCGGGGTATAATGAGCAGTTCTTC. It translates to CASSSSPGYNEQFF.

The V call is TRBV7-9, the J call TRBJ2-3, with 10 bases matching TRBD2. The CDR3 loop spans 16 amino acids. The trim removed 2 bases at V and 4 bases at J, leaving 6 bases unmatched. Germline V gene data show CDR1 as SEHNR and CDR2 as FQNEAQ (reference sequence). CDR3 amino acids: CASSLTAGGPADTQYF. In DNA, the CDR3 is TGTGCCAGCAGCTTAACAGCGGGAGGGCCCGCAGATACGCAGTATTTT.

The CDR3 is CASSLRGQGNTGELFF. CDR3 sequence (DNA): TGTGCCAGTAGTCTGCGGGGACAGGGGAACACCGGGGAGCTGTTTTTT. The chain is built from TRBV19 and TRBJ2-2; 9 bases align to TRBD1. The CDR3 totals 16 residues. CDR1 is LNHDA, CDR2 SQIVND, per germline (reference sequence). Losses at the gene ends were 5 bases for V and 1 base for J; bases not matched to a gene: 5.

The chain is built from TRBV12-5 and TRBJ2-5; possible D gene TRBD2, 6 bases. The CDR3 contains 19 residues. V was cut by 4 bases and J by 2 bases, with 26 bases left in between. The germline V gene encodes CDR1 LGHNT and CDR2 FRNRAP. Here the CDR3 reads CASGYPLPGATYGQETQYF. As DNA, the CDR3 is TGTGCTAGTGGTTACCCCCTACCGGGAGCGACCTACGGGCAAGAGACCCAGTACTTC.

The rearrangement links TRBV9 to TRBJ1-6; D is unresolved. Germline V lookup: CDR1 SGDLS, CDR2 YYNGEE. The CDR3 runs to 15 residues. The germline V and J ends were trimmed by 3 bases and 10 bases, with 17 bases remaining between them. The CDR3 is CASSASEVLGSPLHF. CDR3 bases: TGTGCCAGCAGCGCATCGGAGGTTCTAGGGTCACCCCTCCACTTT.

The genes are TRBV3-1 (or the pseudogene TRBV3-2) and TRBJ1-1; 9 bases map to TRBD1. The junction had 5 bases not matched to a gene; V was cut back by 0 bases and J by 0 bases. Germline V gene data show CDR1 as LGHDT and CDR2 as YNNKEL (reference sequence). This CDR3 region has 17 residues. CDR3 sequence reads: CASSQEGQGRMNTEAFF. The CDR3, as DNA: TGTGCCAGCAGCCAAGAGGGACAGGGAAGAATGAACACTGAAGCTTTCTTT.

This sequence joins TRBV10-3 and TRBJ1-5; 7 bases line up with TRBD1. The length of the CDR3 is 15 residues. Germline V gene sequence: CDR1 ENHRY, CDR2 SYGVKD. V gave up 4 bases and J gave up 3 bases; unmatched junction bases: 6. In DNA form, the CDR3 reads TGTGCCATCAGTGGTGAAGGGACAGCCAATCAGCCCCAGCATTTT. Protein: CAISGEGTANQPQHF.

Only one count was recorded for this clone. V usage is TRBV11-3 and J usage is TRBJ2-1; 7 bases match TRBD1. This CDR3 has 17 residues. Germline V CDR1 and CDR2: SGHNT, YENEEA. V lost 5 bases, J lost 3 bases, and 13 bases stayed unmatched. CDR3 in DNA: TGTGCCAGCAGCGATTTGACAGGGTCAGGGTACTACAATGAGCAGTTCTTC. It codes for CASSDLTGSGYYNEQFF.

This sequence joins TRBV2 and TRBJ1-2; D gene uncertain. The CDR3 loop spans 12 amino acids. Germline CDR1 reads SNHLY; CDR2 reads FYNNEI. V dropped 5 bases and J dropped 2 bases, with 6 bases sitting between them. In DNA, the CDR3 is TGTGCCAGCAGTTCCGAGAACTATGGCTACACCTTC. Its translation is CASSSENYGYTF. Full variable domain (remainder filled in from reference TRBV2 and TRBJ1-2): EPEVTQTPSHQVTQMGQEVILRCVPISNHLYFYWYRQILGQKVEFLVSFYNNEISEKSEIFDDQFSVERPDGSNFTLKIRSTKLEDSAMYFCASSSENYGYTFGSGTRLTVV.

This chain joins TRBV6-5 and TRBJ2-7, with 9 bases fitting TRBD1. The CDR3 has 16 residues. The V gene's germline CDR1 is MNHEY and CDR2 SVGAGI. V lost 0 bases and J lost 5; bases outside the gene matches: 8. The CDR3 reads CASSYSTGQGMHEQYF. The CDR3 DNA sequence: TGTGCCAGCAGTTACTCGACGGGACAGGGTATGCACGAGCAGTACTTC.

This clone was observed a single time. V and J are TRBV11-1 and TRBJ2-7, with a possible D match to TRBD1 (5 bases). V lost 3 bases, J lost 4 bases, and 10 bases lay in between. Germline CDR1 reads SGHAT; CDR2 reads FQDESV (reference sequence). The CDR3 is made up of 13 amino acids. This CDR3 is CASSLDRGYEQYF. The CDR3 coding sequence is TGTGCCAGCAGCTTGGATAGGGGTTACGAGCAGTACTTC.

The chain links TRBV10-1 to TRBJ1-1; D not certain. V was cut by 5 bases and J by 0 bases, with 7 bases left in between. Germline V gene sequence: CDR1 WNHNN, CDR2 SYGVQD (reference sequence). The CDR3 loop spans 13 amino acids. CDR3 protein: CASSLSVNTEAFF. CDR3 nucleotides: TGCGCCAGCAGTCTCAGCGTGAACACTGAAGCTTTCTTT.

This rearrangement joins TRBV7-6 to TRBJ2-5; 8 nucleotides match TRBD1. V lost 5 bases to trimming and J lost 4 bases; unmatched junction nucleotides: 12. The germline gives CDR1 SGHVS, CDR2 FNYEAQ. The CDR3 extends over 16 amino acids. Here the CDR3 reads CASSQGSQGALETQYF. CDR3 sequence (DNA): TGTGCCAGCAGCCAGGGGTCCCAGGGGGCTTTAGAGACCCAGTACTTC.

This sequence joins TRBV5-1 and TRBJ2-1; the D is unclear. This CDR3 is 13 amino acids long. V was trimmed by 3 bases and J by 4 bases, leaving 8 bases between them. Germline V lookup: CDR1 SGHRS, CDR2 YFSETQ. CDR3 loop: CASSSPRYNEQFF. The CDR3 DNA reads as TGCGCCAGCAGCTCGCCGCGTTACAATGAGCAGTTCTTC.

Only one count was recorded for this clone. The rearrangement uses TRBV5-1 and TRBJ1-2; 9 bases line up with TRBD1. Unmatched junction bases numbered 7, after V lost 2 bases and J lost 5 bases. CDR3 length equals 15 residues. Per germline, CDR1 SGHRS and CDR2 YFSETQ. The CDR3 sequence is CASSLLGGQGYGYTF. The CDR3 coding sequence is TGCGCCAGCAGCTTATTAGGGGGACAGGGATATGGCTACACCTTC. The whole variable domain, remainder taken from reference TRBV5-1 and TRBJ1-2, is KAGVTQTPRYLIKTRGQQVTLSCSPISGHRSVSWYQQTPGQGLQFLFEYFSETQRNKGNFPGRFSGRQFSNSRSEMNVSTLELGDSALYLCASSLLGGQGYGYTFGSGTRLTVV.

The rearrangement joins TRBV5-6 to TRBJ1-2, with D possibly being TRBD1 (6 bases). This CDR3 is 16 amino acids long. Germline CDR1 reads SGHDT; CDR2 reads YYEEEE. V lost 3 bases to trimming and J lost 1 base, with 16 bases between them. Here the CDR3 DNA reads TGTGCCAGCAGCTCCCGACAGGCCCTACTTAACTATGGCTACACCTTC. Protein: CASSSRQALLNYGYTF.

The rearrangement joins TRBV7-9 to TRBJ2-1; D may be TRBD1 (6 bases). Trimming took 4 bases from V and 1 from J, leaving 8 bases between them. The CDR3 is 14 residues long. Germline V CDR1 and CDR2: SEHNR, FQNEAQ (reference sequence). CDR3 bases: TGTGCCAGCAGCTCAACAGGGTCCTACAATGAGCAGTTCTTC. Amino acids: CASSSTGSYNEQFF.

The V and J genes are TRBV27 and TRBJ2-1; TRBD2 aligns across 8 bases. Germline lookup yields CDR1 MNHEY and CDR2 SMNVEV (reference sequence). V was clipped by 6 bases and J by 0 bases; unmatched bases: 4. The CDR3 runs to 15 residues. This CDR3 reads CASSPGTSSYNEQFF. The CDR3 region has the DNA TGTGCCAGCAGCCCCGGGACTAGCTCCTACAATGAGCAGTTCTTC.